The next 24 T cell receptor beta chains were all read from a single sample in a study of identical twins. TCRdb re-derived calls from the 5' RACE reads in MiXCR, one entry per CDR3 protein. The sample has a few hundred thousand distinct CDR3 sequences, roughly an eighth seen once. The same specimen was also included in a second study, on yellow fever vaccine responses in identical twins.

Sequencing was done on a sample of CD8+ T cells sorted from blood. The receptor source for this set is a woman between 18 and 30 years old in good health.

The chain joins TRBV29-1 to TRBJ2-1, with D uncertain. The V gene lost 6 bases and the J gene lost 0 bases, with 18 bases spanning the gap. Per the germline V gene, CDR1 is SQVTM and CDR2 is ANQGSEA. This CDR3 has 16 residues. CDR3 sequence (DNA): TGCAGCGTCGAAATACTTCGGACCGGCTCCTACAATGAGCAGTTCTTC. Amino acids: CSVEILRTGSYNEQFF.

This clonotype has more than one count but fewer than ten. V usage is TRBV4-2 and J usage is TRBJ2-1; no clear D gene. Looked up from germline, CDR1 is LGHNA and CDR2 is YNFKEQ. The V and J ends lost 3 bases and 7 bases respectively, with 13 bases between them. There are 14 residues in the CDR3. The CDR3 is CASSQGIGLNEQFF. DNA for the CDR3: TGTGCCAGCAGCCAGGGTATTGGGCTTAATGAGCAGTTCTTC.

The rearrangement uses TRBV4-2 and TRBJ2-7; 10 positions agree with TRBD1. The CDR3 length is 16 residues. With V trimmed by 5 bases and J by 2 bases, 9 bases remained unmatched. Germline CDR1 is LGHNA and CDR2 is YNFKEQ. The CDR3 DNA reads TGTGCCAGCAGCGGTCGGGTGGGACAGGGGACCTACGAGCAGTACTTC. Translating gives CASSGRVGQGTYEQYF.

This clonotype was observed at least ten times. The J gene is TRBJ2-1, the V gene TRBV6-1, with 12 bases matching TRBD2. The germline CDR1 and CDR2 sequences are MNHNS and SASEGT. There are 17 residues in the CDR3. Trimming cost V 6 bases and J 9 bases; bases outside gene matches: 15. The CDR3 DNA follows: TGTGCCAGCAGGGGGGAGCTAGCGGGAGGGAGTGGTGGTGAGCAGTTCTTC. Translating gives CASRGELAGGSGGEQFF.

Only a few counts were recorded for this clonotype. This sequence joins TRBV6-1 and TRBJ2-3; possibly TRBD2 for D (5 bases). Germline loops: CDR1 MNHNS, CDR2 SASEGT. V lost 0 bases to trimming and J lost 0 bases, with 13 bases between them. This CDR3 has 17 residues. CDR3 DNA sequence: TGTGCCAGCAGTGAAGCGCGGGTAAGACGGAGCACAGATACGCAGTATTTT. This encodes CASSEARVRRSTDTQYF.

CDR3 in amino acids: CASSLSGGAENEQFF. CDR3 bases: TGTGCCAGCAGCTTAAGCGGGGGGGCGGAGAATGAGCAGTTCTTC. The chain employs TRBV7-7 and TRBJ2-1; 10 bases agree with TRBD2. This CDR3 is built from 15 residues. V lost 2 bases, J lost 7 bases, and 5 bases stayed unmatched. Germline V gene data show CDR1 as SSHAT and CDR2 as FNYEAQ (reference sequence).

The chain combines TRBV19 with TRBJ2-3; 8 bases fit TRBD1. Trimming removed 6 bases from V and 4 bases from J; junction bases left unmatched: 6. The germline V gene has CDR1 LNHDA and CDR2 SQIVND (reference sequence). The CDR3 spans 14 residues. CDR3 in amino acids: CASSRTGSPDTQYF. The CDR3 DNA is TGTGCCAGTAGCCGGACAGGGTCCCCAGATACGCAGTATTTT.

The rearrangement uses TRBV24-1 and TRBJ2-5; 7 bases align to TRBD1. This CDR3 is 15 amino acids long. The germline CDR1 and CDR2 sequences are KGHDR and SFDVKD. V shed 2 bases, J shed 5 bases, and the junction held 7 bases outside the gene matches. CDR3 amino acids: CATSDYEGAGETQYF. The CDR3 DNA sequence: TGTGCCACCAGTGATTATGAGGGGGCAGGGGAGACCCAGTACTTC.

This rearrangement joins TRBV19 to TRBJ2-5, with no clear D. CDR3 length equals 14 residues. CDR1 is LNHDA, CDR2 SQIVND, per germline (reference sequence). Trimming took off 2 bases at V and 2 bases at J, with 9 bases between the two ends. CDR3 in DNA: TGTGCCAGTAGTATATCCGGACCTCAAGAGACCCAGTACTTC. Translation gives CASSISGPQETQYF.

This clonotype came up a few times. The rearrangement links TRBV5-1 to TRBJ2-1, with D tentatively TRBD1 (6 bases). The CDR3 extends over 16 amino acids. From germline, CDR1 is SGHRS and CDR2 YFSETQ. Trimming pared 4 bases from V and 6 bases from J, leaving 20 bases between. CDR3 residues: CASSTTPPDRPNEQFF. The CDR3 DNA reads TGCGCCAGCAGCACCACCCCTCCTGACAGGCCCAATGAGCAGTTCTTC.

The chain couples TRBV18 to TRBJ1-5, with D possibly being TRBD1 (6 bases). This CDR3 is built from 16 residues. Germline V CDR1 and CDR2: KGHSH, LQKENI. V lost 6 bases to trimming and J lost 0 bases, with 15 bases between them. This chain's CDR3 is CASSRSGTSSNQPQHF. The CDR3 nucleotides are TGTGCCAGCTCTCGATCCGGGACAAGTAGCAATCAGCCCCAGCATTTT.

With respect to this clonotype: The conserved final phenylalanine or tryptophan is absent from the CDR3, which likely points to a read error. The J gene is TRBJ2-7, the V gene TRBV4-1; TRBD2 agrees at 9 bases. This CDR3 region has 15 residues. Germline CDR1 reads MGHRA; CDR2 reads YSYEKL. V trimming: 3 bases; J trimming: 2 bases; junction bases outside the gene matches: 5. The CDR3 is CASSQETSGPYEQYL. The CDR3, as DNA: TGCGCCAGCAGCCAGGAGACTAGCGGCCCCTACGAGCAGTACCTC.

This clonotype was counted a few times. DNA of the CDR3: TGTGCCAGCAGCGCTCCCGGGACTAGCCATTATGAGCAGTTCTTC. Encoded protein: CASSAPGTSHYEQFF. The chain couples TRBV9 to TRBJ2-1, with 9 bases aligning to TRBD2. Germline V gives CDR1 SGDLS, CDR2 YYNGEE. V lost 3 bases to trimming and J lost 8 bases; unmatched junction nucleotides: 9. The CDR3 loop spans 15 amino acids. Full variable domain (missing parts from reference TRBV9 and TRBJ2-1): DSGVTQTPKHLITATGQRVTLRCSPRSGDLSVYWYQQSLDQGLQFLIQYYNGEERAKGNILERFSAQQFPDLHSELNLSSLELGDSALYFCASSAPGTSHYEQFFGPGTRLTVL.

The chain couples TRBV28 to TRBJ2-3, with 10 bases identical to TRBD2. The germline gives CDR1 MDHEN, CDR2 SYDVKM. This CDR3 spans 18 amino acids. V was pared by 3 bases and J by 5 bases, with 14 bases of the junction left unmatched. The CDR3 nucleotides are TGTGCCAGCAGTTTTCCCCTTCTAGCGGGGGCCCCCCGAGATACGCAGTATTTT. Translation: CASSFPLLAGAPRDTQYF.

The table lists this clonotype with a count of one. The chain is built from TRBV5-5 and TRBJ2-7; TRBD1 aligns across 8 bases. CDR1 is SGHKS, CDR2 YYEKEE, per germline (reference sequence). V trimming: 0 bases; J trimming: 2 bases; junction bases outside the gene matches: 7. The CDR3 runs to 16 residues. DNA for the CDR3: TGTGCCAGCAGCTTGGACAGGGGGTTCAGCGCCTACGAGCAGTACGTC. Encoded protein: CASSLDRGFSAYEQYV.

This clonotype was detected a few times. The chain couples TRBV11-2 to TRBJ1-1; TRBD1 matches at 8 bases. V gave up 4 bases and J gave up 2 bases; unmatched junction bases: 9. The length of the CDR3 is 16 residues. Per germline, CDR1 SGHAT and CDR2 FQNNGV. The CDR3 DNA is TGTGCCAGCAGCTCCGGACAGGGAGGTCGTAACACTGAAGCTTTCTTT. This sequence encodes CASSSGQGGRNTEAFF.

This clonotype has more than one count but fewer than ten. The rearrangement uses TRBV20-1 and TRBJ2-1, with D possibly TRBD2 on 6 matching bases. Germline CDR1 DFQATT, CDR2 SNEGSKA (reference sequence). Trimming pared 2 bases from V and 0 bases from J, leaving 11 bases between. The CDR3 length is 15 residues. The CDR3 nucleotides are TGCAGTGCTAGAAACCGGGACTCCTCCTACAATGAGCAGTTCTTC. Amino acid sequence: CSARNRDSSYNEQFF.

This clonotype appeared a few times. The chain combines TRBV2 with TRBJ1-2; TRBD1 agrees at 11 bases. The CDR3 is made up of 16 amino acids. The germline gives CDR1 SNHLY, CDR2 FYNNEI. The V segment lost 5 bases and the J segment 6 bases; nucleotides outside the gene matches: 11. CDR3 region: CASSWTGGATYDGYTF. DNA for the CDR3: TGTGCCAGCAGTTGGACAGGGGGCGCGACATACGATGGCTACACCTTC.

This clonotype was counted only a few times. J is TRBJ2-2 and V is TRBV6-4; no firm D call. The ends were cut back, 2 bases at V and 4 bases at J, with 8 bases in the middle. The CDR3 is made up of 14 amino acids. Germline V lookup: CDR1 MRHNA, CDR2 SNTAGT. The CDR3 nucleotides read TGTGCCAGCAGTGACGTTGGTTTCACCGGGGAGCTGTTTTTT. Translation: CASSDVGFTGELFF.

This clonotype was counted only a few times. The chain employs TRBV5-5 and TRBJ2-5; D remains ambiguous. From germline, CDR1 is SGHKS and CDR2 YYEKEE (reference sequence). V was clipped by 5 bases and J by 2 bases, with 10 bases between them. The CDR3 is 13 amino acids. The CDR3 reads CASRSDGQETQYF. DNA of the CDR3: TGTGCCAGCAGATCGGACGGTCAAGAGACCCAGTACTTC. The full variable domain, with the rest looked up from reference TRBV5-5 and TRBJ2-5, is DAGVTQSPTHLIKTRGQQVTLRCSPISGHKSVSWYQQVLGQGPQFIFQYYEKEERGRGNFPDRFSARQFPNYSSELNVNALLLGDSALYLCASRSDGQETQYFGPGTRLLVL.

This clonotype was picked up a small number of times. This chain links TRBV10-3 with TRBJ2-2; D perhaps matches TRBD1 (6 bases). Germline lookup yields CDR1 ENHRY and CDR2 SYGVKD. The V end was cut by 4 bases, the J end by 2 bases, with 8 bases between. The CDR3 is 14 residues long. DNA for the CDR3: TGTGCCATCAGTGGACAGGAAAACACCGGGGAGCTGTTTTTT. It specifies CAISGQENTGELFF.

This clonotype was observed many times. The chain is built from TRBV7-2 and TRBJ2-3, with TRBD2 identical over 9 bases. V shed 5 bases, J shed 5 bases, and the junction held 8 bases outside the gene matches. Germline V lookup: CDR1 SGHTA, CDR2 FQGNSA. This CDR3 is 15 amino acids long. In DNA, the CDR3 is TGTGCCAGCAGCCCGCATAGCGGGAGTGAAGATACGCAGTATTTT. Protein: CASSPHSGSEDTQYF. The full variable domain, completed using reference TRBV7-2 and TRBJ2-3, is GAGVSQSPSNKVTEKGKDVELRCDPISGHTALYWYRQSLGQGLEFLIYFQGNSAPDKSGLPSDRFSAERTGGSVSTLTIQRTQQEDSAVYLCASSPHSGSEDTQYFGPGTRLTVL.

This rearrangement joins TRBV4-1 to TRBJ1-1; 9 nucleotides line up with TRBD1. Germline lookup yields CDR1 MGHRA and CDR2 YSYEKL. V shed 3 bases and J 5 bases; nucleotides not matched to a gene: 7. The CDR3 is 15 residues long. CDR3 loop: CASSQLTGGRTEAFF. For the CDR3, the DNA is TGCGCCAGCAGCCAGCTGACAGGGGGAAGAACTGAAGCTTTCTTT.

The CDR3 loop reads CASSQDRETGTYEQYF. The CDR3 coding sequence is TGTGCCAGCAGCCAAGACAGGGAGACAGGAACCTACGAGCAGTACTTC. This chain joins TRBV3-1 and TRBJ2-7, with a tentative D call TRBD1 (6 bases). The CDR3 is made up of 16 amino acids. The V gene lost 0 bases and the J gene lost 2 bases, with 14 bases spanning the gap. Germline assignment: CDR1 LGHDT and CDR2 YNNKEL (reference sequence).